The 7 T cell receptor beta chains reported below all come from one sample, sequenced in a study of identical twins. TCRdb analysed the 5' RACE reads with MiXCR anew, one entry per CDR3 protein. The sample holds more than 1.5 million distinct CDR3 sequences, around 33% seen once. Sequenced sample: cord blood. The receptor set was obtained from a newborn girl in good health.

The chain employs TRBV25-1 and TRBJ2-1; D perhaps matches TRBD1 (5 bases). TRBJ2-7 matches the DNA end more closely, so the J call is doubtful. CDR3 length: 15 residues. Germline-derived CDR1 and CDR2 are MGHDK and SYGVNS. Here the CDR3 DNA reads TGTGCCAGCAGTATTAGGGGTGGCTCCTACAATGAGCAGTACTTC. Its translation is CASSIRGGSYNEQYF.

V usage is TRBV20-1 and J usage is TRBJ2-3; either TRBD1 or TRBD2 may supply D (5 bases each). V lost 1 base and J 4 bases, leaving 9 bases between the germline ends. The CDR3 is made up of 13 amino acids. CDR1 is DFQATT and CDR2 is SNEGSKA in the germline V gene (reference sequence). In nucleotides, the CDR3 is TGCAGTGCTAGAGCGGGGCCCCCAGATACGCAGTATTTT. It yields the protein CSARAGPPDTQYF.

This clonotype appeared a few times. CDR3 nucleotide sequence: TGTGCCAGCAGCTCAACCATGGGTCAGGGCGATCAGCCCCAGCATTTT. Protein sequence: CASSSTMGQGDQPQHF. The V call is TRBV7-2, the J call TRBJ1-5; TRBD1 might be the D (5 bases). The CDR3 runs to 16 residues. Between the trimmed V and J ends, which lost 4 bases and 5 bases, there was a span of 18 bases. The germline CDR1 and CDR2 sequences are SGHTA and FQGNSA.

The rearrangement uses TRBV10-3 and TRBJ2-1, with D tentatively TRBD2 (5 bases). There are 15 residues in the CDR3. The V gene lost 8 bases and the J gene lost 6 bases, with 20 bases spanning the gap. Germline lookup yields CDR1 ENHRY and CDR2 SYGVKD. The CDR3 DNA reads TGTGCCATCGCGCCGTGGCAAAGTGAGGGCAATGAGCAGTTCTTC. Amino acid sequence: CAIAPWQSEGNEQFF.

This clonotype was counted between two and nine times. The J gene is TRBJ2-5, the V gene TRBV24-1; 7 bases align to TRBD1. Germline loops: CDR1 KGHDR, CDR2 SFDVKD. The CDR3 runs to 11 residues. The V and J ends lost 3 bases and 11 bases, in that order; junction bases with no gene match: 2. CDR3 sequence: CATSDDREQYF. The DNA of the CDR3 is TGTGCCACCAGTGATGACAGGGAGCAGTACTTC.

In its sample, this clonotype was seen many times. The chain carries TRBV20-1 and TRBJ2-1; 10 bases map to TRBD2. CDR3 length equals 16 residues. Unmatched junction bases numbered 5, after V lost 3 bases and J lost 0 bases. The germline gives CDR1 DFQATT, CDR2 SNEGSKA (reference sequence). DNA for the CDR3: TGCAGTGCTAGGGCTGCTAGCGGGAGCTCCTACAATGAGCAGTTCTTC. Its translation: CSARAASGSSYNEQFF.

The sample holds a few counts of this clonotype. The chain has TRBV7-9 and TRBJ1-2; D is ambiguous. Germline-derived CDR1 and CDR2 are SEHNR and FQNEAQ (reference sequence). CDR3 length: 13 amino acids. V was trimmed by 5 bases and J by 4 bases, leaving 11 bases between them. The CDR3 nucleotides are TGTGCCAGCAGCATCGCCGGGTCCTATGGCTACACCTTC. It encodes CASSIAGSYGYTF.